A selection of T cell receptor beta chains follows, all from one sample in a study of CD8+CD57+ T cells in acquired aplastic anemia. TCRdb reprocessed the reads via MiXCR and lists one record per CDR3 protein. The sample includes approximately 130,000 distinct CDR3 sequences, 58% of them seen just once. Sequencing was performed on sorted CD4+, CD8+, or CD8+CD57+ T cells (not recorded which) from PBMCs. All receptors come from a human donor with aplastic anemia. Each CDR3 is given with its conserved first and last residue. The D gene is left open where the match is weak. The size field is filled for only some rows; it gives once, few, many or a size class.

d_gene: -
abundance: -
j_gene: TRBJ1-5
v_gene: TRBV2
CDR3aa: CASSWGRDNQPQHF
CDR3nt: TGTGCCAGCAGCTGGGGGAGAGACAATCAGCCCCAGCATTTT

d_gene: TRBD1
abundance: -
j_gene: TRBJ1-2
v_gene: TRBV6-1
CDR3aa: CASRLTGANYGYTF
CDR3nt: TGTGCCAGCAGACTTACAGGGGCCAACTATGGCTACACCTTC

d_gene: -
abundance: -
j_gene: TRBJ1-1
v_gene: TRBV19
CDR3aa: CAAKTSYLEAFF
CDR3nt: TGTGCCGCCAAGACGTCCTACCTTGAAGCTTTCTTT

d_gene: -
abundance: -
j_gene: TRBJ2-2
v_gene: TRBV29-1
CDR3aa: CSVLGLAGELFF
CDR3nt: TGCAGCGTTCTGGGGTTGGCCGGGGAGCTGTTTTTT

d_gene: TRBD2
abundance: -
j_gene: TRBJ2-3
v_gene: TRBV6-1
CDR3aa: CASSEQAGSTDTQYF
CDR3nt: TGTGCCAGCAGTGAACAAGCGGGGAGCACAGATACGCAGTATTTT

d_gene: -
abundance: -
j_gene: TRBJ2-1
v_gene: TRBV4-3
CDR3aa: CASSQGPGNEQFF
CDR3nt: TGCGCCAGCAGCCAAGGCCCTGGTAATGAGCAGTTCTTC

d_gene: TRBD1
abundance: -
j_gene: TRBJ2-5
v_gene: TRBV29-1
CDR3aa: CSVTDRDQVTQYF
CDR3nt: TGCAGCGTGACGGACAGGGACCAAGTGACCCAGTACTTC

d_gene: -
abundance: -
j_gene: TRBJ2-3
v_gene: TRBV2
CDR3aa: CASSEEVRTDTQYF
CDR3nt: TGTGCCAGCAGTGAAGAGGTTCGCACAGATACGCAGTATTTT

d_gene: -
abundance: -
j_gene: TRBJ2-1
v_gene: TRBV10-3
CDR3aa: CAISGTASSYNEQFF
CDR3nt: TGTGCCATCAGTGGGACAGCTAGCTCCTACAATGAGCAGTTCTTC

d_gene: -
abundance: -
j_gene: TRBJ2-3
v_gene: TRBV10-3
CDR3aa: CAIEGEVGTDTQYF
CDR3nt: TGTGCCATCGAGGGGGAGGTCGGCACAGATACGCAGTATTTT

d_gene: -
abundance: -
j_gene: TRBJ1-6
v_gene: TRBV7-9
CDR3aa: CASSLENRVHSPLHF
CDR3nt: TGTGCCAGCAGCTTAGAAAACAGGGTTCATTCACCCCTCCACTTT

d_gene: -
abundance: once
j_gene: TRBJ2-5
v_gene: TRBV4-1
CDR3aa: CASSQELLISQETQYF
CDR3nt: TGCGCCAGCAGCCAAGAGTTACTGATCAGCCAAGAGACCCAGTACTTC

d_gene: TRBD2
abundance: -
j_gene: TRBJ2-7
v_gene: TRBV5-1
CDR3aa: CASNPSGRMGSWHEQYF
CDR3nt: TGCGCCAGCAACCCTAGCGGGAGAATGGGCTCGTGGCACGAGCAGTACTTC

d_gene: -
abundance: -
j_gene: TRBJ2-2
v_gene: TRBV14
CDR3aa: CASSQFRTGELFF
CDR3nt: TGTGCCAGCAGCCAGTTCCGGACCGGGGAGCTGTTTTTT

d_gene: -
abundance: -
j_gene: TRBJ1-5
v_gene: TRBV12-3/TRBV12-4
CDR3aa: CASRAGGDQPQHF
CDR3nt: TGTGCCAGCAGGGCGGGTGGTGATCAGCCCCAGCATTTT

d_gene: -
abundance: many
j_gene: TRBJ2-2
v_gene: TRBV2
CDR3aa: CASSEKGVLRGRGNTGELFF
CDR3nt: TGTGCCAGCAGTGAAAAGGGGGTCCTTAGGGGCAGGGGGAACACCGGGGAGCTGTTTTTT

d_gene: -
abundance: medium-sized
j_gene: TRBJ2-6
v_gene: TRBV20-1
CDR3aa: CSAPDDGANVLTF
CDR3nt: TGCAGTGCCCCAGACGACGGGGCCAACGTCCTGACTTTC

d_gene: TRBD1
abundance: many
j_gene: TRBJ1-2
v_gene: TRBV5-8
CDR3aa: CAKAGQVGYTF
CDR3nt: TGTGCCAAGGCGGGACAGGTTGGCTACACCTTC

d_gene: -
abundance: -
j_gene: TRBJ1-2
v_gene: TRBV19
CDR3aa: CASRGPGYTF
CDR3nt: TGTGCCAGTAGGGGCCCTGGCTACACCTTC

d_gene: -
abundance: -
j_gene: TRBJ1-4
v_gene: TRBV6-1
CDR3aa: CASSTSGGRKLFF
CDR3nt: TGTGCCAGCAGTACCTCCGGGGGAAGGAAACTGTTTTTT

d_gene: TRBD1
abundance: many
j_gene: TRBJ1-6
v_gene: TRBV6-2/TRBV6-3
CDR3aa: CASSLSGTVYSPLHF
CDR3nt: TGTGCCAGCAGCCTCAGCGGGACAGTTTATTCACCCCTCCACTTT

d_gene: -
abundance: -
j_gene: TRBJ2-5
v_gene: TRBV12-3/TRBV12-4
CDR3aa: CASSYWGPQETQYF
CDR3nt: TGTGCCAGCAGTTACTGGGGACCACAAGAGACCCAGTACTTC

d_gene: -
abundance: -
j_gene: TRBJ1-2
v_gene: TRBV5-6
CDR3aa: CASSWLQTYGYTF
CDR3nt: TGTGCCAGCAGCTGGCTGCAGACCTATGGCTACACCTTC

d_gene: -
abundance: few
j_gene: TRBJ1-1
v_gene: TRBV29-1
CDR3aa: CSVVVWGIENTEAFF
CDR3nt: TGCAGCGTTGTAGTTTGGGGAATTGAGAACACTGAAGCTTTCTTT

d_gene: -
abundance: once
j_gene: TRBJ2-6
v_gene: TRBV19
CDR3aa: CASTMTTSSSGANVLTF
CDR3nt: TGTGCCAGTACCATGACAACTTCCAGCTCTGGGGCCAACGTCCTGACTTTC

d_gene: -
abundance: few
j_gene: TRBJ1-6
v_gene: TRBV27
CDR3aa: CASTKTYNSPLHF
CDR3nt: TGTGCCAGCACCAAGACCTATAATTCACCCCTCCACTTT

d_gene: -
abundance: -
j_gene: TRBJ1-1
v_gene: TRBV29-1
CDR3aa: CSVAGQFVTEAFF
CDR3nt: TGCAGCGTAGCCGGACAGTTTGTCACTGAAGCTTTCTTT